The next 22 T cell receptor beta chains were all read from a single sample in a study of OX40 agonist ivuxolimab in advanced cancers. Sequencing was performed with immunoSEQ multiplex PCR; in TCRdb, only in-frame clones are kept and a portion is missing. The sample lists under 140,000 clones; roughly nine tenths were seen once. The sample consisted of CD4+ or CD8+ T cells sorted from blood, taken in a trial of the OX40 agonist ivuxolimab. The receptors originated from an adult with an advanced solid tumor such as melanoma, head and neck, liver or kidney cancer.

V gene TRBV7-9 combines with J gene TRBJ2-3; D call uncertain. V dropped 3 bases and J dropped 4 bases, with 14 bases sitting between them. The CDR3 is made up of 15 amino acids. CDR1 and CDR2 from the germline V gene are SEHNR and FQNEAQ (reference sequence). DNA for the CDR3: TGTGCCAGCAGCTTGGGAACCTCGCTCCCAGATACGCAGTATTTT. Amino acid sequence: CASSLGTSLPDTQYF.

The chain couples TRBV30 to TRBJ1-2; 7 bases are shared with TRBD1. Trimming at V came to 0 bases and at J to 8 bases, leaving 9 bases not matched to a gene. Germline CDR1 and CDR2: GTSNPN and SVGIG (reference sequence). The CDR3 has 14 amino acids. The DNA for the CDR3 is TGTGCCTGGAGTGTCGGAGGCAGGGGGACGGGCTACACCTTC. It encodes CAWSVGGRGTGYTF.

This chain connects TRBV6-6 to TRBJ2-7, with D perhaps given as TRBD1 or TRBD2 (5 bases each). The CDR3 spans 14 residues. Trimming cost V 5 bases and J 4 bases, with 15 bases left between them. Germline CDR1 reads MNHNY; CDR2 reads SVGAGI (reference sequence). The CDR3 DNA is TGTGCCAGCAGTGAGGGAGAGACAGTTTACGAGCAGTACTTC. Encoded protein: CASSEGETVYEQYF.

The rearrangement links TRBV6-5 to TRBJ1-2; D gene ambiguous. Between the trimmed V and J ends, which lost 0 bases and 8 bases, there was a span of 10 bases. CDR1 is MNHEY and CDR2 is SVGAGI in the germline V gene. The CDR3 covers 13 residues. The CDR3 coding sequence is TGTGCCAGCAGTTACTCGATGTTGGGCGGCTACACCTTC. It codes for CASSYSMLGGYTF.

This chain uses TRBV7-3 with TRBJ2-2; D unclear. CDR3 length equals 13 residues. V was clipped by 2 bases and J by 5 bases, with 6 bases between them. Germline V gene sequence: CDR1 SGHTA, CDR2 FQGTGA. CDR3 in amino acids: CASSLERTGELFF. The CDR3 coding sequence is TGTGCCAGCAGCTTAGAGAGGACCGGGGAGCTGTTTTTT.

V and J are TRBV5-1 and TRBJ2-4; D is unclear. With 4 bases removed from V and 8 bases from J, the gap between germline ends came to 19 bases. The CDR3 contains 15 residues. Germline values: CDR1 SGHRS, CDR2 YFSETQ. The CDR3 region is CASSQFLSEGDIQYF. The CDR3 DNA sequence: TGCGCCAGCAGCCAGTTTCTTAGTGAAGGCGACATTCAGTACTTC.

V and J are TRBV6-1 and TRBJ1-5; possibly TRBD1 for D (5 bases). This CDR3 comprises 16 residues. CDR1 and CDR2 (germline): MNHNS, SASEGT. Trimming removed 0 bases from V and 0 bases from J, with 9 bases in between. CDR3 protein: CASSEALQGSNQPQHF. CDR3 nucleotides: TGTGCCAGCAGTGAAGCGCTTCAGGGTAGCAATCAGCCCCAGCATTTT.

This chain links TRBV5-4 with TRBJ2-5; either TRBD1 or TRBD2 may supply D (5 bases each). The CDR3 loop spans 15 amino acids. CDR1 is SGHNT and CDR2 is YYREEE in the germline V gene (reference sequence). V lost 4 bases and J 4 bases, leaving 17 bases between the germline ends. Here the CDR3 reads CASSLRGRAGETQYF. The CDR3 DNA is TGTGCCAGCAGCCTCCGGGGCAGGGCGGGAGAGACCCAGTACTTC. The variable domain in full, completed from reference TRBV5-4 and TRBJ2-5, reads ETGVTQSPTHLIKTRGQQVTLRCSSQSGHNTVSWYQQALGQGPQFIFQYYREEENGRGNFPPRFSGLQFPNYSSELNVNALELDDSALYLCASSLRGRAGETQYFGPGTRLLVL.

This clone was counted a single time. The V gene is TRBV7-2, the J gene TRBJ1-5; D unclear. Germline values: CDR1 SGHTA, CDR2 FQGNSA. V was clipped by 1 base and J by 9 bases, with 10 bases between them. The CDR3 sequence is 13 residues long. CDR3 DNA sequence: TGTGCCAGCAGCTTAGGCCTCATATCGCCCCAGCATTTT. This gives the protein CASSLGLISPQHF.

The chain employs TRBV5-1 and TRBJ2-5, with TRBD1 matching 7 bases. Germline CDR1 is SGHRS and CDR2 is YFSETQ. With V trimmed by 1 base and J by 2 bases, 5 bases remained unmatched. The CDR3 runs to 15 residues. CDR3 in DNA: TGCGCCAGCAGCTTGCTAGGGACAGTACAAGAGACCCAGTACTTC. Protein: CASSLLGTVQETQYF.

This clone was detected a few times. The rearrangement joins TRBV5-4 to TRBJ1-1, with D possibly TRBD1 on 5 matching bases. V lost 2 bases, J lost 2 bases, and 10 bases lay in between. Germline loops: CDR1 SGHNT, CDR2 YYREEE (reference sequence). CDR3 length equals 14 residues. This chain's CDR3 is CASSLGVGNTEAFF. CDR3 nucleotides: TGTGCCAGCAGCTTAGGGGTCGGAAACACTGAAGCTTTCTTT. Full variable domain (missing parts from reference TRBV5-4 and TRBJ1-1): ETGVTQSPTHLIKTRGQQVTLRCSSQSGHNTVSWYQQALGQGPQFIFQYYREEENGRGNFPPRFSGLQFPNYSSELNVNALELDDSALYLCASSLGVGNTEAFFGQGTRLTVV.

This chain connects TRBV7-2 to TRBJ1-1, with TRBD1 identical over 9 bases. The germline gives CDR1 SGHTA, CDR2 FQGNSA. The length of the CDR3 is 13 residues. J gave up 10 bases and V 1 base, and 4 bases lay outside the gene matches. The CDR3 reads CASSLDRGRGAFF. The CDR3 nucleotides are TGTGCCAGCAGCTTAGACAGGGGGCGAGGAGCTTTCTTT.

The CDR3 nucleotides read TGTGCCAGCAGTGAAGTCCGGGGGGTTCAGCCCCAGCATTTT. Its translation is CASSEVRGVQPQHF. This rearrangement joins TRBV6-1 to TRBJ1-5; possible D gene TRBD1, 5 bases. The CDR3 contains 14 residues. Germline values: CDR1 MNHNS, CDR2 SASEGT. Trimming left V 1 base short and J 6 bases short, with 10 bases between.

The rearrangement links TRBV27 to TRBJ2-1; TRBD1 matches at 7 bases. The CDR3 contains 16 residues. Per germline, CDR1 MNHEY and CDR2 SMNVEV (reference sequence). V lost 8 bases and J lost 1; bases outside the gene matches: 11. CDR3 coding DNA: TGTGCCAGCTTATCCCTAAAGACAGGGTCCTACAATGAGCAGTTCTTC. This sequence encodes CASLSLKTGSYNEQFF.

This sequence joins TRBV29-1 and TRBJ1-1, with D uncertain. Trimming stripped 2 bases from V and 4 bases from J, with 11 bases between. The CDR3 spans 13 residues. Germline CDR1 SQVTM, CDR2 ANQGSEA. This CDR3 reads CSVELNLGTEAFF. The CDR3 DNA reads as TGCAGCGTTGAATTGAACCTGGGCACTGAAGCTTTCTTT.

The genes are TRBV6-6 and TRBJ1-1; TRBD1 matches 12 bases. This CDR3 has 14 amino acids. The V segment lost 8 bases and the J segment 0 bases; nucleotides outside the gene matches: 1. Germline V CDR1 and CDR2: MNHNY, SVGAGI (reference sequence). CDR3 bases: TGTGCCAGCCGGGACAGGGGGCTGAACACTGAAGCTTTCTTT. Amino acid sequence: CASRDRGLNTEAFF.

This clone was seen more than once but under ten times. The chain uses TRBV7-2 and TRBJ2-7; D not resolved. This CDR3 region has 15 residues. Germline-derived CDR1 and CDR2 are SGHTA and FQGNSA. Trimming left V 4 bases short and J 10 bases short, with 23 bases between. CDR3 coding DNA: TGTGCCAGCAGCTCCATAGCCGGCCCAAGCGCCCGCCAGTACTTC. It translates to CASSSIAGPSARQYF.

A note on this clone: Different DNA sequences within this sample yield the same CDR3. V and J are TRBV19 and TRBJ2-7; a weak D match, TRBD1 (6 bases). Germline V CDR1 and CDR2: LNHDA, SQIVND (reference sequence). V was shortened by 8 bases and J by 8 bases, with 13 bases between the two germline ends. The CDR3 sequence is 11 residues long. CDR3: CASGRGAKQYF. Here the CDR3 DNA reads TGTGCCAGTGGCAGGGGCGCGAAGCAGTACTTC.

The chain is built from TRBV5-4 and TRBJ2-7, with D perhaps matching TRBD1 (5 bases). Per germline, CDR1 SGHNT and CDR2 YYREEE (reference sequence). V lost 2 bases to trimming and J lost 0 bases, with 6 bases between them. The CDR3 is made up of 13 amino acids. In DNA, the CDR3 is TGTGCCAGCAGCTTACAGGCCTCCTACGAGCAGTACTTC. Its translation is CASSLQASYEQYF.

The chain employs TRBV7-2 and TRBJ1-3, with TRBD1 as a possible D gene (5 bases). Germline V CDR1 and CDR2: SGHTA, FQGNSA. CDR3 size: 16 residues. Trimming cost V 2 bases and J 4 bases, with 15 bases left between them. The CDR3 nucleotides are TGTGCCAGCAGCTTAATGGGCAGGGAGCTCGGAAACACCATATATTTT. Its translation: CASSLMGRELGNTIYF.

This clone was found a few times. The CDR3 protein is CASSYPDRAQEQPQHF. The DNA for the CDR3 is TGTGCCAGCAGTTATCCGGACAGGGCCCAGGAACAGCCCCAGCATTTT. The chain joins TRBV6-6 to TRBJ1-5; 8 bases line up with TRBD1. The CDR3 is 16 amino acids. The junction had 11 bases not matched to a gene; V was cut back by 3 bases and J by 7 bases. Per germline, CDR1 MNHNY and CDR2 SVGAGI (reference sequence).

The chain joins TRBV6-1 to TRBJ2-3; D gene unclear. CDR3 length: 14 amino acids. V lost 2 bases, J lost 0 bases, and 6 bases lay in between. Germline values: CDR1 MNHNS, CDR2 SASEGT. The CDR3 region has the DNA TGTGCCAGCAGTGAATGGGGTAGCACAGATACGCAGTATTTT. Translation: CASSEWGSTDTQYF.